The 27 T cell receptor beta chains in this list originate from one sample, sequenced in a study of T cell responses to AZD1222 COVID-19 vaccine. Repertoires were generated with immunoSEQ multiplex PCR, while TCRdb's copy carries only in-frame clones and drops some. This table has about 120,000 clones, about 90% appearing once. Sequencing used peripheral blood, obtained on day 0 of AZD1222 vaccination. These receptors were obtained from an adult in good health.

The V call is TRBV9, the J call TRBJ2-2; D unclear. This CDR3 region has 14 residues. V lost 0 bases to trimming and J lost 4 bases, with 7 bases between them. From germline, CDR1 is SGDLS and CDR2 YYNGEE. CDR3 loop: CASSVVPGTGELFF. For the CDR3, the DNA is TGTGCCAGCAGCGTAGTACCGGGCACCGGGGAGCTGTTTTTT.

This chain uses TRBV7-3 with TRBJ1-1, with 8 bases fitting TRBD1. Losses at the gene ends were 2 bases for V and 4 bases for J; bases not matched to a gene: 6. Germline-derived CDR1 and CDR2 are SGHTA and FQGTGA. CDR3 size: 15 residues. CDR3 sequence reads: CASSLYDRGGTEAFF. CDR3 bases: TGTGCCAGCAGCTTATACGACAGGGGTGGCACTGAAGCTTTCTTT.

This clone occurred once. The chain recombines TRBV24-1 with TRBJ2-3; 8 bases agree with TRBD1. This CDR3 region has 15 residues. Germline V lookup: CDR1 KGHDR, CDR2 SFDVKD. V shed 9 bases and J 2 bases; nucleotides not matched to a gene: 9. DNA of the CDR3: TGTGCCACCGAGTCCGGGACAGGTCTCACAGATACGCAGTATTTT. It is translated as CATESGTGLTDTQYF.

The V and J genes are TRBV2 and TRBJ1-2; D is undetermined. The germline CDR1 and CDR2 sequences are SNHLY and FYNNEI. The CDR3 is made up of 13 amino acids. The V end was cut by 7 bases, the J end by 0 bases, with 9 bases between. The CDR3 DNA follows: TGTGCCAGCACTGATTTGACTAACTATGGCTACACCTTC. Protein product: CASTDLTNYGYTF.

The V and J genes are TRBV28 and TRBJ1-5; no reliable D call. V was trimmed by 2 bases and J by 0 bases, leaving 5 bases between them. Germline CDR1 reads MDHEN; CDR2 reads SYDVKM. CDR3 size: 14 residues. The CDR3 DNA is TGTGCCAGCAGTTTACAATATAGCAATCAGCCCCAGCATTTT. The encoded protein is CASSLQYSNQPQHF. Drawing the rest from reference TRBV28 and TRBJ1-5, the complete variable domain is DVKVTQSSRYLVKRTGEKVFLECVQDMDHENMFWYRQDPGLGLRLIYFSYDVKMKEKGDIPEGYSVSREKKERFSLILESASTNQTSMYLCASSLQYSNQPQHFGDGTRLSIL.

The chain has TRBV19 and TRBJ1-5; D unclear. The germline V gene encodes CDR1 LNHDA and CDR2 SQIVND (reference sequence). V was pared by 5 bases and J by 4 bases, with 15 bases between. This CDR3 is built from 15 residues. The CDR3 DNA sequence: TGTGCCAGTAGTCAATCAAGGGTCGTAAATCAGCCCCAGCATTTT. This codes for CASSQSRVVNQPQHF.

The CDR3 DNA follows: TGTGCCTGGAGTGCAAAAGTCCGACTAGCGGGAGATGACGAGCAGTTCTTC. Protein sequence: CAWSAKVRLAGDDEQFF. This sequence joins TRBV30 and TRBJ2-1; 12 nucleotides match TRBD2. CDR1 and CDR2 from the germline V gene are GTSNPN and SVGIG (reference sequence). Trimming took 1 base from V and 10 from J; bases not matched to a gene: 14. The CDR3 spans 17 residues.

The chain uses TRBV28 and TRBJ1-2; a possible D gene is TRBD1 (6 bases). The CDR3 is 16 amino acids. CDR1 and CDR2 (germline): MDHEN, SYDVKM. V was cut by 1 base and J by 5 bases, with 17 bases left in between. CDR3 loop: CASSLSDRQVSYGYTF. The CDR3 DNA follows: TGTGCCAGCAGTTTATCGGATCGACAGGTCTCATATGGCTACACCTTC.

The chain combines TRBV2 with TRBJ1-2; D possibly corresponds to TRBD1 (5 bases). CDR1 and CDR2 (germline): SNHLY, FYNNEI. Trimming pared 8 bases from V and 4 bases from J, leaving 14 bases between. This CDR3 is 13 amino acids long. The CDR3 DNA reads as TGTGCCAGCGGGACGGATTCTAGCTATGGCTACACCTTC. Translated, it gives CASGTDSSYGYTF.

This rearrangement joins TRBV7-2 to TRBJ2-1; TRBD2 might be the D (6 bases). Trimming left V 1 base short and J 5 bases short, with 21 bases between. The CDR3 loop spans 18 amino acids. Per the germline V gene, CDR1 is SGHTA and CDR2 is FQGNSA. CDR3 sequence reads: CASSLEGPGGTYNNEQFF. CDR3 DNA sequence: TGTGCCAGCAGCTTAGAAGGACCGGGCGGGACTTATAACAATGAGCAGTTCTTC.

V gene TRBV5-1 combines with J gene TRBJ1-2, with TRBD1 matching 9 bases. Germline lookup yields CDR1 SGHRS and CDR2 YFSETQ. V was clipped by 5 bases and J by 2 bases; unmatched bases: 7. This CDR3 has 15 amino acids. CDR3 sequence reads: CASSSGTGKNYGYTF. In DNA form, the CDR3 reads TGCGCCAGCAGTTCCGGGACAGGGAAGAACTATGGCTACACCTTC.

This clone was seen just once. This sequence joins TRBV18 and TRBJ1-3; D is undetermined. The CDR3 has 15 amino acids. V lost 3 bases, J lost 2 bases, and 11 bases lay in between. Germline V lookup: CDR1 KGHSH, CDR2 LQKENI. The CDR3 region has the DNA TGTGCCAGCTCACCGTCGAGGGAACCTGGAAACACCATATATTTT. This sequence encodes CASSPSREPGNTIYF.

V and J are TRBV3-1 (or the pseudogene TRBV3-2) and TRBJ2-7, with TRBD2 matching 8 bases. Germline V lookup: CDR1 LGHDT, CDR2 YNNKEL (reference sequence). CDR3 length: 15 amino acids. The J segment lost 3 bases and the V segment lost 1 base, leaving 5 bases of the junction unmatched. The CDR3 coding sequence is TGTGCCAGCAGCCAAGTCTCCGGGACTAGCTACGAGCAGTACTTC. It specifies CASSQVSGTSYEQYF.

CDR3 in amino acids: CASSSGVSGNTIYF. DNA for the CDR3: TGTGCCAGCAGTTCGGGCGTCTCTGGAAACACCATATATTTT. This sequence joins TRBV6-5 and TRBJ1-3; D call uncertain. The CDR3 is made up of 14 amino acids. Germline lookup yields CDR1 MNHEY and CDR2 SVGAGI. The V and J ends lost 4 bases and 0 bases respectively, with 7 bases between them.

The V and J genes are TRBV3-1 (or the pseudogene TRBV3-2) and TRBJ1-5, with D possibly matching TRBD1 (5 bases). CDR1 is LGHDT, CDR2 YNNKEL, per germline (reference sequence). The CDR3 is made up of 15 amino acids. The V end was cut by 0 bases, the J end by 4 bases, with 10 bases between. CDR3 region: CASSQDGGVNQPQHF. In DNA form, the CDR3 reads TGTGCCAGCAGCCAAGATGGAGGGGTTAATCAGCCCCAGCATTTT.

The rearrangement uses TRBV6-4 and TRBJ1-1; TRBD1 is a possible D gene (5 bases). Germline CDR1 reads MRHNA; CDR2 reads SNTAGT. V lost 4 bases and J 1 base, leaving 7 bases between the germline ends. The CDR3 sequence is 13 residues long. CDR3 in DNA: TGTGCCAGCAGTGGAGGGGAGAACACTGAAGCTTTCTTT. It encodes CASSGGENTEAFF.

This clone was seen once. This chain links TRBV7-9 with TRBJ1-1; D is uncertain. CDR3 size: 14 residues. Between the trimmed V and J ends, which lost 2 bases and 2 bases, there was a span of 9 bases. Germline CDR1 and CDR2: SEHNR and FQNEAQ (reference sequence). As DNA, the CDR3 is TGTGCCAGCAGCTTATTAAGTGAAAACACTGAAGCTTTCTTT. Translation gives CASSLLSENTEAFF.

V gene TRBV6-5 combines with J gene TRBJ1-5; D perhaps matches TRBD1 (5 bases). Trimming removed 3 bases at V and 3 bases at J, with 9 bases between. The CDR3 length is 14 residues. Germline CDR1 MNHEY, CDR2 SVGAGI. The CDR3: CASSYDRNNQPQHF. In nucleotides, the CDR3 is TGTGCCAGCAGTTATGACAGAAACAATCAGCCCCAGCATTTT.

This clone was observed a single time. This rearrangement joins TRBV19 to TRBJ1-1; D is undetermined. The germline gives CDR1 LNHDA, CDR2 SQIVND (reference sequence). The CDR3 runs to 17 residues. V lost 3 bases and J lost 7, with 24 bases in between. Here the CDR3 reads CASSINWSGPLAIEAFF. The CDR3 region has the DNA TGTGCCAGTAGTATTAATTGGTCGGGCCCCTTGGCGATTGAAGCTTTCTTT.

This sequence joins TRBV6-8 and TRBJ1-2; D perhaps matches TRBD1 (5 bases). The CDR3 sequence is 13 residues long. Looked up from germline, CDR1 is MNHGY and CDR2 is SAAAGT. V shed 7 bases and J shed 2 bases, with 11 bases lying between them. The CDR3 loop is CASIGHFNYGYTF. In DNA form, the CDR3 reads TGTGCCAGCATCGGACATTTCAACTATGGCTACACCTTC.

The gene calls are TRBV6-5 and TRBJ1-2; maybe TRBD1 (6 bases). CDR3 size: 15 residues. The V end was cut by 0 bases, the J end by 4 bases, with 12 bases between. The germline gives CDR1 MNHEY, CDR2 SVGAGI. CDR3 in DNA: TGTGCCAGCAGTTACTCGATACAGGGCCTCTATGGCTACACCTTC. Amino acid sequence: CASSYSIQGLYGYTF.

This chain uses TRBV30 with TRBJ1-5, with a weak D call TRBD1 (5 bases). Deletions cut 8 bases from V and 2 bases from J, with 16 bases between. The CDR3 covers 14 residues. Germline lookup yields CDR1 GTSNPN and CDR2 SVGIG (reference sequence). The CDR3 region is CALGGGGGNQPQHF. As DNA, the CDR3 is TGTGCCCTTGGGGGGGGAGGGGGCAATCAGCCCCAGCATTTT.

V usage is TRBV5-4 and J usage is TRBJ2-2, with a tentative D call TRBD1 (6 bases). The V gene lost 6 bases and the J gene lost 2 bases, with 14 bases spanning the gap. Germline values: CDR1 SGHNT, CDR2 YYREEE (reference sequence). The CDR3 is made up of 15 amino acids. In DNA form, the CDR3 reads TGTGCCAGCACCAATAACAGGGTCAACACCGGGGAGCTGTTTTTT. It specifies CASTNNRVNTGELFF.

The J gene is TRBJ2-2, the V gene TRBV28; D remains ambiguous. Germline values: CDR1 MDHEN, CDR2 SYDVKM. The CDR3 covers 15 residues. V lost 6 bases to trimming and J lost 0 bases, with 11 bases between them. For the CDR3, the DNA is TGTGCCAGCAGGCCCCTTGGGGCGAACACCGGGGAGCTGTTTTTT. Translation gives CASRPLGANTGELFF. Full variable domain (missing parts from reference TRBV28 and TRBJ2-2): DVKVTQSSRYLVKRTGEKVFLECVQDMDHENMFWYRQDPGLGLRLIYFSYDVKMKEKGDIPEGYSVSREKKERFSLILESASTNQTSMYLCASRPLGANTGELFFGEGSRLTVL.

This sequence joins TRBV21-1 and TRBJ1-2. TRBV21-1 is assigned pseudogene status. This CDR3 is built from 15 residues. The DNA of the CDR3 is TGTGCCACCTCCTCACGGGGGGCGCCTGGCTATGGCTACACCTTC. Translation: CATSSRGAPGYGYTF.

The chain uses TRBV6-5 and TRBJ1-1, with D unresolved. The germline CDR1 and CDR2 sequences are MNHEY and SVGAGI. The V end was cut by 5 bases, the J end by 0 bases, with 13 bases between. The CDR3 length is 15 residues. CDR3 amino acids: CASSNQDGLNTEAFF. In DNA, the CDR3 is TGTGCCAGCAGTAACCAGGACGGTCTGAACACTGAAGCTTTCTTT.

The chain uses TRBV5-5 and TRBJ1-3; the D gene is possibly TRBD1 (6 bases). Germline CDR1 and CDR2: SGHKS and YYEKEE (reference sequence). The germline V and J ends were trimmed by 0 bases and 4 bases, with 8 bases remaining between them. CDR3 length equals 14 residues. The CDR3 nucleotides are TGTGCCAGCAGCTTGGTAGGGGGAGGAAACACCATATATTTT. The encoded protein is CASSLVGGGNTIYF.